These 14 T cell receptor beta chains were sequenced from one sample in a study of control samples from healthy donors and cancer patients. Clones were read by immunoSEQ multiplex PCR, and TCRdb kept only the in-frame ones, dropping some. The table has fewer than 200,000 clones, around 93% seen once. The sample taken for sequencing was blood. The receptors originated from a woman aged 60-70 years in good health.

The V and J genes are TRBV4-1 and TRBJ1-1; 7 bases are a match to TRBD1. There are 17 residues in the CDR3. Germline assignment: CDR1 MGHRA and CDR2 YSYEKL. Trimming removed 0 bases from V and 0 bases from J; junction bases left unmatched: 7. The CDR3 DNA reads TGCGCCAGCAGCCAAGATGAGGACAGGTTGATGAACACTGAAGCTTTCTTT. This encodes CASSQDEDRLMNTEAFF.

This clone has only one observation. The chain uses TRBV5-4 and TRBJ1-1, with TRBD1 identical over 8 bases. The CDR3 covers 16 residues. Germline assignment: CDR1 SGHNT and CDR2 YYREEE (reference sequence). V trimming: 1 base; J trimming: 4 bases; junction bases outside the gene matches: 9. The CDR3 region is CASSLWQGAIVTEAFF. The CDR3 DNA reads TGTGCCAGCAGCTTGTGGCAGGGGGCGATCGTCACTGAAGCTTTCTTT.

The count of this clone is one. This sequence joins TRBV3-1 (or the pseudogene TRBV3-2) and TRBJ1-4; D not resolved. The CDR3 is 13 amino acids. V was pared by 0 bases and J by 7 bases, with 6 bases between. In germline, CDR1 is LGHDT, CDR2 YNNKEL (reference sequence). The CDR3: CASSQDLLEKLFF. DNA of the CDR3: TGTGCCAGCAGCCAAGATTTGCTTGAAAAACTGTTTTTT.

This chain joins TRBV25-1 and TRBJ1-2; 7 bases are a match to TRBD1. This CDR3 is built from 13 residues. Germline V gene lookup returns CDR1 MGHDK and CDR2 SYGVNS. After removal of 6 bases from V and 8 bases from J, the junction contained 9 bases not matched to a gene. CDR3 amino acids: CASREGARDGYTF. The CDR3 bases are TGTGCCAGCAGAGAGGGGGCGCGGGACGGCTACACCTTC.

This rearrangement joins TRBV18 to TRBJ1-1; no firm D call. V gave up 3 bases and J gave up 6 bases, with 11 bases separating them. Germline V CDR1 and CDR2: KGHSH, LQKENI. The CDR3 spans 13 residues. The CDR3 nucleotides read TGTGCCAGCTCACCGAGGACGGCCTCTGAAGCTTTCTTT. It encodes CASSPRTASEAFF.

This chain connects TRBV5-8 to TRBJ2-3; D tentatively reads TRBD1 or TRBD2 (5 bases each). With 4 bases removed from V and 6 bases from J, the gap between germline ends came to 12 bases. Per germline, CDR1 SGHTS and CDR2 YDEGEE. The CDR3 is made up of 13 amino acids. CDR3 sequence: CASSRNWGDTQYF. CDR3 sequence (DNA): TGTGCCAGCAGCCGCAACTGGGGGGATACGCAGTATTTT. Together with reference TRBV5-8 and TRBJ2-3, the CDR3 gives the full variable domain: EAGVTQSPTHLIKTRGQQATLRCSPISGHTSVYWYQQALGLGLQFLLWYDEGEERNRGNFPPRFSGRQFPNYSSELNVNALELEDSALYLCASSRNWGDTQYFGPGTRLTVL.

The CDR3 spells CASSLDGRRSPLHF. In DNA form, the CDR3 reads TGTGCCAGCAGCTTGGACGGGAGGCGGTCACCCCTCCACTTT. The chain has TRBV5-8 and TRBJ1-6; unclear D gene. From germline, CDR1 is SGHTS and CDR2 YDEGEE. The CDR3 has 14 amino acids. The V end was cut by 0 bases, the J end by 10 bases, with 11 bases between.

The chain has TRBV7-9 and TRBJ2-2; D is perhaps TRBD2 (5 bases). The V gene lost 7 bases and the J gene lost 4 bases, with 19 bases spanning the gap. Germline V gene lookup returns CDR1 SEHNR and CDR2 FQNEAQ (reference sequence). The CDR3 runs to 16 residues. CDR3 region: CASTKIGLAVTGELFF. The CDR3 DNA reads as TGTGCCAGCACCAAAATTGGGCTAGCAGTCACCGGGGAGCTGTTTTTT.

V is TRBV6-5 and J is TRBJ1-2, with D possibly being TRBD1 (6 bases). V was trimmed by 0 bases and J by 4 bases, leaving 12 bases between them. CDR1 and CDR2 (germline): MNHEY, SVGAGI. CDR3 length: 15 amino acids. The CDR3 protein is CASSYSTGGGYGYTF. CDR3 DNA: TGTGCCAGCAGTTACTCGACAGGTGGAGGCTATGGCTACACCTTC.

CDR3 nucleotides: TGTGCCAGCAGTTTATCTTCTGCAGGTAGACTTGATGGCTACACCTTC. It yields the protein CASSLSSAGRLDGYTF. This chain connects TRBV27 to TRBJ1-2; D gene ambiguous. The CDR3 length is 16 residues. The germline CDR1 and CDR2 sequences are MNHEY and SMNVEV (reference sequence). The ends were cut back, 0 bases at V and 6 bases at J, with 17 bases in the middle.

The CDR3 DNA reads as TGCGCCAGCAGCTTGTCGACAGGGGAAATGTATGGCTACACCTTC. Translating gives CASSLSTGEMYGYTF. This sequence joins TRBV5-1 and TRBJ1-2; the match to TRBD1 covers 8 bases. After removal of 1 base from V and 5 bases from J, the junction contained 7 bases not matched to a gene. The germline CDR1 and CDR2 sequences are SGHRS and YFSETQ. The CDR3 is made up of 15 amino acids.

The chain couples TRBV7-8 to TRBJ2-7; 9 nucleotides match TRBD1. V gave up 5 bases and J gave up 2 bases; unmatched junction bases: 4. The CDR3 runs 14 residues. The germline CDR1 and CDR2 sequences are SGHVS and FQNEAQ. Here the CDR3 reads CASSRRDRAYEQYF. CDR3 DNA: TGTGCCAGCAGCAGACGGGACAGGGCCTACGAGCAGTACTTC.

A single count supports this clone. The chain uses TRBV24-1 and TRBJ1-3; 8 bases align to TRBD1. CDR1 is KGHDR, CDR2 SFDVKD, per germline. J was trimmed by 0 bases and V by 3 bases; bases with no gene match: 3. The CDR3 has 16 residues. CDR3 nucleotides: TGTGCCACCAGTGATATGACAGGGGACTCTGGAAACACCATATATTTT. Protein product: CATSDMTGDSGNTIYF.

The chain uses TRBV30 and TRBJ1-3, with a possible D match to TRBD1 (5 bases). CDR1 GTSNPN and CDR2 SVGIG come from the germline V gene (reference sequence). V was shortened by 2 bases and J by 0 bases, with 8 bases between the two germline ends. CDR3 length: 14 amino acids. The CDR3 DNA reads TGTGCCTGGAGTAATGGGGGCTCTGGAAACACCATATATTTT. The encoded protein is CAWSNGGSGNTIYF.